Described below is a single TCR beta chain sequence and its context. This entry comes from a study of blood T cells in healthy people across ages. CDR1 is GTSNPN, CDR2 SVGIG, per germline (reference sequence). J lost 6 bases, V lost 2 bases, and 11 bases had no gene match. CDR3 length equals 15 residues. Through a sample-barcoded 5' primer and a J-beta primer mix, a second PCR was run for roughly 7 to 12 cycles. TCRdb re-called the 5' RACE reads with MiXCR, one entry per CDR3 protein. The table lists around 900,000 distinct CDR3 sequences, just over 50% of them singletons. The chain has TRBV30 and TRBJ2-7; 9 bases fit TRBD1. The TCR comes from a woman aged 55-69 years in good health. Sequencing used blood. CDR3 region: CAWSPGTGYTGEQYF. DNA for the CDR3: TGTGCCTGGAGTCCCGGGACAGGGTATACTGGCGAGCAGTACTTC. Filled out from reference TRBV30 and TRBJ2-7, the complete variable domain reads SQTIHQWPATLVQPVGSPLSLECTVEGTSNPNLYWYRQAAGRGLQLLFYSVGIGQISSEVPQNLSASRPQDRQFILSSKKLLLSDSGFYLCAWSPGTGYTGEQYFGPGTRLTVT.